This record looks at one T cell receptor beta chain sequence and its context. Naive CD8 isolation took CD45RO-negative cells positively selected for CCR7 and excluded terminally differentiated effector memory CD45RA+ cells. Repertoires were generated with immunoSEQ multiplex PCR, while TCRdb's copy carries only in-frame clones and drops some. The sample yields some 2.1 million clones, 85% to 95% seen once. This sample stems from a study of shared clonotypes between healthy human individuals. This CDR3 region has 17 residues. Germline lookup yields CDR1 WNHNN and CDR2 SYGVQD (reference sequence). Trimming left V 0 bases short and J 5 bases short, with 18 bases between.

The chain links TRBV10-1 to TRBJ2-3, with D possibly TRBD2 on 5 matching bases. The clonotype was recovered from a young man in good health. Sequenced sample: naive CD8+ T cells sorted from blood. CDR3 amino acids: CASSESTWELTGDTQYF. CDR3 bases: TGCGCCAGCAGTGAGTCGACATGGGAGTTAACGGGAGATACGCAGTATTTT.